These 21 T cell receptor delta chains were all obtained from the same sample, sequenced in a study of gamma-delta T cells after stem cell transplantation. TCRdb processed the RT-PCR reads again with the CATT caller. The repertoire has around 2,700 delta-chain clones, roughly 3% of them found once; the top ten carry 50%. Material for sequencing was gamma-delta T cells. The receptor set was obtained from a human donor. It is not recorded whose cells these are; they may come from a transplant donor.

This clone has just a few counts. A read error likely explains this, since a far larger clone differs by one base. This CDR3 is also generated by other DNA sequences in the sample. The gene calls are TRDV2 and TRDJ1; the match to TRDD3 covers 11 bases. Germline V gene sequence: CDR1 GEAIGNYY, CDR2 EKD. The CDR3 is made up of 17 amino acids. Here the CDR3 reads CACDTVPSGGYTDKLIF. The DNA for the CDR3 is TGTGCCTGTGACACCGTGCCATCTGGGGGATACACCGACAAACTCATCTTT.

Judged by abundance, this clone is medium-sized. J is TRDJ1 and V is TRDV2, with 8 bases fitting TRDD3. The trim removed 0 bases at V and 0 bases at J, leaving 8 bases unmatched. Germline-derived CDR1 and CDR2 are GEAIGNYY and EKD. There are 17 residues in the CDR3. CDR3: CACDTVSGGRHTDKLIF. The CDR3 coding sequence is TGTGCCTGTGACACCGTGTCTGGGGGACGCCACACCGATAAACTCATCTTT.

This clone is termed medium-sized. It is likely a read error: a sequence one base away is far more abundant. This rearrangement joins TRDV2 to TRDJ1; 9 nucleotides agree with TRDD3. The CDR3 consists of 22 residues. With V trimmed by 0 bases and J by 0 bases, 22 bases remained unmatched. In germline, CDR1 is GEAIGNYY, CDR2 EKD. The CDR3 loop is CACDTVTSSTGGPPRYTDKLIF. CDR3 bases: TGTGCCTGTGACACCGTTACGTCTAGTACTGGGGGACCCCCAAGGTACACCGATAAACTCATCTTT.

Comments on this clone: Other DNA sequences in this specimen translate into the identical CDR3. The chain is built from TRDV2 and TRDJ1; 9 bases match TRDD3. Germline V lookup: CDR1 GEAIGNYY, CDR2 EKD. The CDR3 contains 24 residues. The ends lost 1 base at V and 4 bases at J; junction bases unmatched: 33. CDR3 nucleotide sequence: TGTGCCTGTGACACGGTTAAAATGCCGGGGGATACACAACCACCACAGGACAAGAGCGATAAACTCATCTTT. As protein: CACDTVKMPGDTQPPQDKSDKLIF.

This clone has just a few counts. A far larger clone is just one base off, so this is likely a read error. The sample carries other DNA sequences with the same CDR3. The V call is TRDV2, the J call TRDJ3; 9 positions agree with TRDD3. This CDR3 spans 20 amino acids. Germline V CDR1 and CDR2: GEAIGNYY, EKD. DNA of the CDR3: TGTGCCTGTGACACCGCTACTGGGGGACCGAGCTCCTGGGACACCAGACAGATGTTTTTC. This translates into CACDTATGGPSSWDTRQMFF.

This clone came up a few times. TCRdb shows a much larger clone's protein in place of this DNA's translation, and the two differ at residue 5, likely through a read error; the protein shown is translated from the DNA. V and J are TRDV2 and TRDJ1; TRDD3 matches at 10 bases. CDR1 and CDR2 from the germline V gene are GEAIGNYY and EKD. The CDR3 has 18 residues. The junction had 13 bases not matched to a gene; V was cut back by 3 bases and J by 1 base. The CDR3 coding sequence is TGTGCCTGTGACGCGGTGGGGGATACTCGGGGGCCCACCGATAAACTCATCTTT. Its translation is CACDAVGDTRGPTDKLIF.

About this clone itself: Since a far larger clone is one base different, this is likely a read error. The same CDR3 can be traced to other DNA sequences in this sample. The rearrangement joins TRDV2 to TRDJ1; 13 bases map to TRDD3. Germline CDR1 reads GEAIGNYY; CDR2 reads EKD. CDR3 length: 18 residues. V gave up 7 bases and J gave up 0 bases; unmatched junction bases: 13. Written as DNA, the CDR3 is TGTGCCTGCGACGGGATCCGACTGGGGGATACGGACACCGATAAACTCATCTTT. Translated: CACDGIRLGDTDTDKLIF.

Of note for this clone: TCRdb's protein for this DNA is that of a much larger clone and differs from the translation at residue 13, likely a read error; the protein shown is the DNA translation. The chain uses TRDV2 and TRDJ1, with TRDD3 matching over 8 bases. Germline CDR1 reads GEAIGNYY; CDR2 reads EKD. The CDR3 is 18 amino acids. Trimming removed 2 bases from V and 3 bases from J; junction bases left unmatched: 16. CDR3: CACDILGDSLPPADKLIF. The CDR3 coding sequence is TGTGCCTGTGACATTCTGGGGGACTCCCTCCCACCGGCCGATAAACTCATCTTT.

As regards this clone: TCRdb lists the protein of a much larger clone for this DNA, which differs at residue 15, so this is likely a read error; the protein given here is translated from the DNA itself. For the CDR3, the DNA is TGTGCCTGTGACACACTTGGGGACACCACGTACACCGATAAACCCATCTTT. Translating gives CACDTLGDTTYTDKPIF. The chain links TRDV2 to TRDJ1; possibly TRDD3 for D (5 bases). CDR3 length equals 17 residues. CDR1 and CDR2 (germline): GEAIGNYY, EKD.

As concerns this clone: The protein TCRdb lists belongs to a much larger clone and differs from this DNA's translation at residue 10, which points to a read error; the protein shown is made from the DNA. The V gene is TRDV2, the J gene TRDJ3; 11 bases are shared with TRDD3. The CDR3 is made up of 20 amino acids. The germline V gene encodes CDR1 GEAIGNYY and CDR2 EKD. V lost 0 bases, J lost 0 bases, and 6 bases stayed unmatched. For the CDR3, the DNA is TGTGCCTGTGACACCGTACTGGGGGATAACCTCTCCTGGGACACCCGACAGATGTTTTTC. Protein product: CACDTVLGDNLSWDTRQMFF.

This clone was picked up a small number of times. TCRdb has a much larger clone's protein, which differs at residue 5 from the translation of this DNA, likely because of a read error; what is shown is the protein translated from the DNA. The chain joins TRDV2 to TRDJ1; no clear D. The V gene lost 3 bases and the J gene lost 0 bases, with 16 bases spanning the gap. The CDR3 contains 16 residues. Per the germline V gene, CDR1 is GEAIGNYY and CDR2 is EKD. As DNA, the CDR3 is TGTGCCTGTGACCCCGTTGCGGGGTTGTACACCGATAAACTCATCTTT. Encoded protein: CACDPVAGLYTDKLIF.

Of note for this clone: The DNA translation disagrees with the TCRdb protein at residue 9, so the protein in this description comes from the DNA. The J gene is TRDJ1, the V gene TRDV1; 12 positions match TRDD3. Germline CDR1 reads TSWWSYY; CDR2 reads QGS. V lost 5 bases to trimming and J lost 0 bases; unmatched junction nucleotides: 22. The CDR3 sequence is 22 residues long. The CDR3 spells CALGPITSHWGILWGYTDKLIF. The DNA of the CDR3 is TGTGCTCTTGGGCCCATCACCTCCCACTGGGGGATACTCTGGGGGTACACCGATAAACTCATCTTT.

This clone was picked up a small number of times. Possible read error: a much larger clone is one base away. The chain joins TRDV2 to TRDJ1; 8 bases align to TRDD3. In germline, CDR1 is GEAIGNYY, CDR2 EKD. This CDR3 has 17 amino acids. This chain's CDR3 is CACDRLGGSRNTDKPIF. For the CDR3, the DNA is TGTGCCTGTGACAGACTGGGGGGATCTCGAAACACCGATAAACCCATCTTT.

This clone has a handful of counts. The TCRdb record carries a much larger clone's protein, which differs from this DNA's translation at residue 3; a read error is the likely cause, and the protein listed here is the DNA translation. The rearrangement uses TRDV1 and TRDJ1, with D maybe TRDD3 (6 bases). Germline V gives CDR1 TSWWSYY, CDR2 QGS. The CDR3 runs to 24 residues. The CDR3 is CAPGEPLGLRDSGDPSPYTDKLIF. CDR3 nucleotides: TGTGCTCCTGGGGAACCCCTCGGCTTGCGGGACTCTGGGGACCCATCCCCGTACACCGATAAACTCATCTTT.

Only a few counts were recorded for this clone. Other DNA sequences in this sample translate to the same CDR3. The CDR3 region is CACDTLGTTSTDKLIF. The DNA for the CDR3 is TGTGCCTGTGACACATTGGGGACTACCTCAACCGATAAACTCATCTTT. This sequence joins TRDV2 and TRDJ1, with D possibly being TRDD3 (5 bases). Per the germline V gene, CDR1 is GEAIGNYY and CDR2 is EKD. The CDR3 has 16 residues. V dropped 1 base and J dropped 2 bases, with 16 bases sitting between them.

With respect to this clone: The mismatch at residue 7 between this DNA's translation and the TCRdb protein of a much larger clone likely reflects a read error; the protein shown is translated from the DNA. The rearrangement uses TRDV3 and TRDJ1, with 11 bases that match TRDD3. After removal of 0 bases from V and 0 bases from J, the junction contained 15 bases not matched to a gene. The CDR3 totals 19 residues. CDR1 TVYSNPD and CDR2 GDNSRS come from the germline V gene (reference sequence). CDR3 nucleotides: TGTGCCTTTAGACCCACGACTGGGGGATATCCCCCTTACACCGATAAACTCATCTTT. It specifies CAFRPTTGGYPPYTDKLIF.

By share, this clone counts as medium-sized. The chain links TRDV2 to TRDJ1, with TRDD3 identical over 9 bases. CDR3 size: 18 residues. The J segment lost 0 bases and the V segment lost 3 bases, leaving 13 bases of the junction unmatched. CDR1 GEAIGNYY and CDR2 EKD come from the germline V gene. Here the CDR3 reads CACDPVSTGGNYTDKLIF. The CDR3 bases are TGTGCCTGTGACCCCGTCAGTACTGGGGGAAATTACACCGATAAACTCATCTTT.

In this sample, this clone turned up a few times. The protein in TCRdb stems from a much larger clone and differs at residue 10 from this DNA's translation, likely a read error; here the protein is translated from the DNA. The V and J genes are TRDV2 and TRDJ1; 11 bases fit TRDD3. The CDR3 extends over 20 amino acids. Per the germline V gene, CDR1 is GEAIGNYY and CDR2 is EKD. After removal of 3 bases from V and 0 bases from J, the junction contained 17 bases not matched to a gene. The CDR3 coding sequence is TGTGCCTGTGACGGGCTGCTGGGGGATACCGTTACGACTCACACCGATAAACTCATCTTT. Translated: CACDGLLGDTVTTHTDKLIF.

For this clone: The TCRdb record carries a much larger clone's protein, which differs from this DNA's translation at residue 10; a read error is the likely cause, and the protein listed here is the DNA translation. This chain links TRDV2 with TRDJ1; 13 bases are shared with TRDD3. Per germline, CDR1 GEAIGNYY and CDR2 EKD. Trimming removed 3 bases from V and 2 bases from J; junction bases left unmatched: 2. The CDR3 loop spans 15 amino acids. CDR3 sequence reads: CACDLLGDTTDKLIF. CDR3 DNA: TGTGCCTGTGACTTACTGGGGGATACGACCGATAAACTCATCTTT.

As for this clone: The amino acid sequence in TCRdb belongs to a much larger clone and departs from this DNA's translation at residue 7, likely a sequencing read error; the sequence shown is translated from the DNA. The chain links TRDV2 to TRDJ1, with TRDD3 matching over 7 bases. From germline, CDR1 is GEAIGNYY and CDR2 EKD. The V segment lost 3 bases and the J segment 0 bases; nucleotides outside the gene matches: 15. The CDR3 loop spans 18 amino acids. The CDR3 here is CACDPLAGGPLDTDKLIF. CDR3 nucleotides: TGTGCCTGTGACCCCCTTGCTGGGGGCCCACTAGACACCGATAAACTCATCTTT.

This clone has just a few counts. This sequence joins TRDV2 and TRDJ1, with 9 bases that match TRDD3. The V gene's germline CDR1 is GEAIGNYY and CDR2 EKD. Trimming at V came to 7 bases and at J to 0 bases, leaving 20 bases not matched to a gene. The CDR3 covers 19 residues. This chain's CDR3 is CACSFLTGGPPRYTDKLIF. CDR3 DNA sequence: TGTGCCTGCTCCTTCCTCACTGGGGGACCCCCAAGGTACACCGATAAACTCATCTTT.